Listed below are T cell receptor beta chains from one sample, sequenced in a study of blood T cell repertoires in COVID-19. Repertoires were generated with immunoSEQ multiplex PCR, while TCRdb's copy carries only in-frame clones and drops some. The sample consists of 250,000 to 350,000 clones, approximately 91% of them appearing once. The specimen was peripheral blood. These receptors all come from a young woman with COVID-19, enrolled during active disease. Each CDR3 is given with its conserved first and last residue. D genes are given only for firm matches. Not all rows give a size; the values are once, few, many and, for expanded clones, a class.

V gene	J gene	clone size	D gene	CDR3 DNA	CDR3 protein
TRBV28	TRBJ1-1	.	TRBD1	TGTGCCAGCAGTTACAGGGGGCAAACTGAAGCTTTCTTT	CASSYRGQTEAFF
TRBV7-9	TRBJ1-6	.	.	TGTGCCAGCAGCTTTTCGGACCGCCAGCGGGGTTCACCCCTCCACTTT	CASSFSDRQRGSPLHF
TRBV12-3/TRBV12-4	TRBJ1-5	.	.	TGTGCCAGCAGCTCCGTCGATCAGCCCCAGCATTTT	CASSSVDQPQHF
TRBV19	TRBJ2-1	.	TRBD1	TGTGCCAGCCGAACGGACAGGGGGCGGTACAATGAGCAGTTCTTC	CASRTDRGRYNEQFF
TRBV4-3	TRBJ1-5	.	.	TGCGCCAGCAGCCTAAGTCGACATTATAGCAATCAGCCCCAGCATTTT	CASSLSRHYSNQPQHF
TRBV6-5	TRBJ2-7	.	.	TGTGCCAGCAGTTACTCCCCAATGGAGGGATCCTACGAGCAGTACTTC	CASSYSPMEGSYEQYF
TRBV28	TRBJ2-1	.	TRBD2	TGTGCCAGCAGCAGACTAGCGGGAGGGTTTGAGCAGTTCTTC	CASSRLAGGFEQFF
TRBV7-8	TRBJ1-2	.	.	TGTGCCAGCAGCCCATTCGGTGGCTACACCTTC	CASSPFGGYTF
TRBV20-1	TRBJ2-3	.	.	TGCAGTGCTTGGACTTCAGATACGCAGTATTTT	CSAWTSDTQYF
TRBV6-5	TRBJ1-1	.	TRBD1	TGTGCCACTGGGGGACAGGAGAACACTGAAGCTTTCTTT	CATGGQENTEAFF
TRBV23-1	TRBJ2-1	.	.	TGCGCCAGCACCCGACCCCGGGACAAGGGTTGTCATGAGCAGTTCTTC	CASTRPRDKGCHEQFF
TRBV6-5	TRBJ1-5	.	.	TGTGCCAGCAGTTACTCGGGCAGGGGCGATCAGCCCCAGCATTTT	CASSYSGRGDQPQHF
TRBV6-5	TRBJ1-1	.	TRBD1	TGTGCCAGCAGCCCCTGGGACAGGGTGGACACTGAAGCTTTCTTT	CASSPWDRVDTEAFF
TRBV2	TRBJ1-5	.	TRBD1	TGTGCCAGCAGCTCCGCGACAGGGGGCCAGAATCAGCCCCAGCATTTT	CASSSATGGQNQPQHF
TRBV6-2/TRBV6-3	TRBJ1-2	.	.	TGTGCCAGCAGCGACAGGCCTAACTATGGCTACACCTTC	CASSDRPNYGYTF
TRBV27	TRBJ2-2	.	.	TGTGCCAGCACCCCCTGGGGCGGAGTCGACACCGGGGAGCTGTTTTTT	CASTPWGGVDTGELFF
TRBV14	TRBJ2-7	.	.	TGTGCCAGCAGCCTCCGGGACAAAAGCACCTACGAGCAGTACTTC	CASSLRDKSTYEQYF
TRBV3-1/TRBV3-2	TRBJ2-3	.	.	TGTGCCAGCAGCCACCGGGACATGCCCCTCCCAGATACGCAGTATTTT	CASSHRDMPLPDTQYF
TRBV7-9	TRBJ2-7	.	.	TGTGCCAGCAGCCTATCAGGGGGGTCAACCTACGAGCAGTACTTC	CASSLSGGSTYEQYF
TRBV11-2	TRBJ2-7	.	TRBD2	TGTGCCAGCAGCTCACGAAGCGGGAGGGCCTACGAGCAGTACTTC	CASSSRSGRAYEQYF
TRBV14	TRBJ1-1	few	TRBD1	TGTGCCAGCAGCCCCAGGGGGTGGAACACTGAAGCTTTCTTT	CASSPRGWNTEAFF
TRBV7-2	TRBJ1-2	once	TRBD1	TGTGCCAGCAGCCGGGACAGGGGGCGCGATGGCTACACCTTC	CASSRDRGRDGYTF
TRBV5-8	TRBJ2-2	.	.	TGTGCCAGCATCTTACCGGGACTCCTATTAAGCGGGGAGCTGTTTTTT	CASILPGLLLSGELFF
TRBV5-4	TRBJ2-5	.	TRBD2	TGTGCCAGCAGCGGCGGGGGTAACATCCAAGAGACCCAGTACTTC	CASSGGGNIQETQYF
TRBV4-1	TRBJ1-5	.	.	TGCGCCAGCAGCCAAGATAACGGTAGCAATCAGCCCCAGCATTTT	CASSQDNGSNQPQHF
TRBV24-1	TRBJ2-1	few	TRBD2	TGTGCCACCAGTGACACAAAACTAGCGGGAGTTTTTAATGAGCAGTTCTTC	CATSDTKLAGVFNEQFF
TRBV29-1	TRBJ1-2	.	.	TGCAGCGTTGACGGCCAGGGTGTACCTGGCTACACCTTC	CSVDGQGVPGYTF
TRBV5-4	TRBJ2-2	.	TRBD1	TGTGCCAGCAGCTTGGCCCCGGACAGGACGACCGGGGAGCTGTTTTTT	CASSLAPDRTTGELFF
TRBV7-2	TRBJ1-2	.	TRBD1	TGTGCCAGCAGCTCGCTAGACAGGGGGCAGAGTAACTATGGCCACACCTTC	CASSSLDRGQSNYGHTF
TRBV7-2	TRBJ1-4	.	.	TGTGCCAGCAGCAAATCAGGTTACGTTAATGAAAAACTGTTTTTT	CASSKSGYVNEKLFF
TRBV27	TRBJ2-7	few	TRBD1	TGTGCCAGCAGTACAGACAGGGTCTACGAGCAGTACTTC	CASSTDRVYEQYF
TRBV9	TRBJ2-7	.	TRBD1	TGTGCCAGCAGCGTAGATGGGACAGGGATTACCCCCTACGAGCAGTACTTC	CASSVDGTGITPYEQYF